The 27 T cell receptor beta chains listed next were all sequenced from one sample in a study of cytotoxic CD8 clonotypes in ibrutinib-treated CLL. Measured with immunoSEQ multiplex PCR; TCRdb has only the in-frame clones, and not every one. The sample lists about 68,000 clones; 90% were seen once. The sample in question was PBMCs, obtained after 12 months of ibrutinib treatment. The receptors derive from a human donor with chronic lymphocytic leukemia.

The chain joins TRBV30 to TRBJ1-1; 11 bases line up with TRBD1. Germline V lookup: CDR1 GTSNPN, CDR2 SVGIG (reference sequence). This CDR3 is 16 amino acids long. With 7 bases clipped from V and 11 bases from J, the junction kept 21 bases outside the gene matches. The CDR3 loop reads CALDLRTGGRGLEAFF. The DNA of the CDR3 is TGTGCCTTAGACCTCCGGACAGGGGGCAGGGGTTTGGAGGCTTTCTTT.

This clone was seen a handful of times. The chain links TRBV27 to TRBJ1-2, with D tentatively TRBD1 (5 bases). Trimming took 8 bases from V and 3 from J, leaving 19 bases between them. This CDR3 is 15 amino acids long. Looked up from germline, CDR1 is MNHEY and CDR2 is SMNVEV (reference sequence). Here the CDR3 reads CASSSSGAEYYGYTF. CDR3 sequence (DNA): TGTGCCAGCTCCTCAAGTGGGGCGGAGTACTATGGCTACACCTTC.

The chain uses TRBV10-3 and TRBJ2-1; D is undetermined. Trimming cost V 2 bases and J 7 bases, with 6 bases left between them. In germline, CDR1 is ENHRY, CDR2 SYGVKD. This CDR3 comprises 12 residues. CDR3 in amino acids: CAISENGNEQFF. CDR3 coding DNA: TGTGCCATCAGTGAGAATGGGAATGAGCAGTTCTTC.

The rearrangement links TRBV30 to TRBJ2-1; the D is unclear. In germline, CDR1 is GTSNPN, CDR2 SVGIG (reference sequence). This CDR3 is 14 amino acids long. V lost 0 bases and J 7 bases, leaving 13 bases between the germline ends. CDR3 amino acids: CAWSVPGMRNEQFF. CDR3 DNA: TGTGCCTGGAGTGTACCTGGGATGAGGAATGAGCAGTTCTTC. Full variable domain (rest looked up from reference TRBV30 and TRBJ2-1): SQTIHQWPATLVQPVGSPLSLECTVEGTSNPNLYWYRQAAGRGLQLLFYSVGIGQISSEVPQNLSASRPQDRQFILSSKKLLLSDSGFYLCAWSVPGMRNEQFFGPGTRLTVL.

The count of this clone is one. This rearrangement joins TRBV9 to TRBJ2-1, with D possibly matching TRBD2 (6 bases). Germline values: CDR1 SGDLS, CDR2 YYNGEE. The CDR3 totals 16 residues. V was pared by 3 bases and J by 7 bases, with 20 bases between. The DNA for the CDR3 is TGTGCCAGCAGCGCCAGGGACGGACTAAGGCGGAATGAGCAGTTCTTC. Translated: CASSARDGLRRNEQFF.

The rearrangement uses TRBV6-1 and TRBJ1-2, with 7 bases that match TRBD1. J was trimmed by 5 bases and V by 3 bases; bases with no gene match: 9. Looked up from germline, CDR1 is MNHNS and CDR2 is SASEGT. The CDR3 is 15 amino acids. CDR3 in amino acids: CASSDQGTAPYGYTF. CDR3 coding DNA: TGTGCCAGCAGTGATCAAGGGACAGCCCCATATGGCTACACCTTC.

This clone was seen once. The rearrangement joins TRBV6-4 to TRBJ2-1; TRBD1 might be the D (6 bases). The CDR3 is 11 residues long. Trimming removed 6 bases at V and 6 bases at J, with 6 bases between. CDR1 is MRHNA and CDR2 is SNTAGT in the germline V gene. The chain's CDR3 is CASRQGNEQFF. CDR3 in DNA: TGTGCCAGCAGACAGGGCAATGAGCAGTTCTTC.

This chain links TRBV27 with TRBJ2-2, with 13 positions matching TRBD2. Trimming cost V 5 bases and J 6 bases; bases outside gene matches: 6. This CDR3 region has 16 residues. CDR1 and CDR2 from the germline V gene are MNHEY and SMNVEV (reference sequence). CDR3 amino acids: CASSILAGGGPGELFF. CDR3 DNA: TGTGCCAGCAGTATACTAGCGGGAGGGGGTCCCGGGGAGCTGTTTTTT.

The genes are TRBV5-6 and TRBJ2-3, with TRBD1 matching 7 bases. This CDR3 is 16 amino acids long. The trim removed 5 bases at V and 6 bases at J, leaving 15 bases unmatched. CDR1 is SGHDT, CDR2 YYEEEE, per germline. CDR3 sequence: CASRSLTGDSRDTQYF. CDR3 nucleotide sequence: TGTGCCAGCAGGTCCCTCACAGGGGATTCAAGGGATACGCAGTATTTT. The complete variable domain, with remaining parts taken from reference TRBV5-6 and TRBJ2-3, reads DAGVTQSPTHLIKTRGQQVTLRCSPKSGHDTVSWYQQALGQGPQFIFQYYEEEERQRGNFPDRFSGHQFPNYSSELNVNALLLGDSALYLCASRSLTGDSRDTQYFGPGTRLTVL.

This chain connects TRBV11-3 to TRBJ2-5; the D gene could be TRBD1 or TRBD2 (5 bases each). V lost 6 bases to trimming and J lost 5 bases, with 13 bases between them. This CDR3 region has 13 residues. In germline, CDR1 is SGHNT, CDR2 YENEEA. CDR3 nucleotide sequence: TGTGCCAGCAGACCAGGGAGATCGGAGACCCAGTACTTC. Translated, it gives CASRPGRSETQYF.

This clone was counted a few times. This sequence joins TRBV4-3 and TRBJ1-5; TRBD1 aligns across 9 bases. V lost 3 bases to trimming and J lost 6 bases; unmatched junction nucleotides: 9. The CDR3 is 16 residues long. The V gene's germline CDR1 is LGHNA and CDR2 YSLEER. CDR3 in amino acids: CASSQNWDRDSQPQHF. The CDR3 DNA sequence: TGCGCCAGCAGCCAGAACTGGGACAGGGACAGTCAGCCCCAGCATTTT.

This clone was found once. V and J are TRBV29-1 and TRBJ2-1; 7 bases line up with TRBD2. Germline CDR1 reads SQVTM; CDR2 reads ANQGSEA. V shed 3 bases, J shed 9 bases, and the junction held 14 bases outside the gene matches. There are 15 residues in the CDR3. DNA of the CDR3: TGCAGCGTTGAGGGGGGGACTGGTAGCAGGGTTGAGCAGTTCTTC. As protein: CSVEGGTGSRVEQFF.

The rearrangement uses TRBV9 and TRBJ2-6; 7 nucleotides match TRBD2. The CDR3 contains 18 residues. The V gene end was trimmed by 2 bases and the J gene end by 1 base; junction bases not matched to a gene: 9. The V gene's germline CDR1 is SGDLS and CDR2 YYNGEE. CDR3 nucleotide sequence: TGTGCCAGCAGCGTTGGGGTGGCGGGAGTTTCTGGGGCCAACGTCCTGACTTTC. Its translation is CASSVGVAGVSGANVLTF.

The CDR3 sequence is CASKEGRGPYGYTF. In nucleotides, the CDR3 is TGTGCCAGCAAGGAAGGTCGGGGACCCTATGGCTACACCTTC. The genes are TRBV28 and TRBJ1-2, with a weak D call TRBD1 (5 bases). Trimming pared 7 bases from V and 4 bases from J, leaving 16 bases between. Germline CDR1 is MDHEN and CDR2 is SYDVKM. This CDR3 region has 14 residues.

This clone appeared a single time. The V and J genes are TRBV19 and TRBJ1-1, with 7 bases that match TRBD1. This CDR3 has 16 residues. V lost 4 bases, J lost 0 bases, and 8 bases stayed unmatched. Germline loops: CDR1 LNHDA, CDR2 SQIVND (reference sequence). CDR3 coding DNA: TGTGCCAGTAGTAAAAGGGGGGGACAGTTGAACACTGAAGCTTTCTTT. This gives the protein CASSKRGGQLNTEAFF.

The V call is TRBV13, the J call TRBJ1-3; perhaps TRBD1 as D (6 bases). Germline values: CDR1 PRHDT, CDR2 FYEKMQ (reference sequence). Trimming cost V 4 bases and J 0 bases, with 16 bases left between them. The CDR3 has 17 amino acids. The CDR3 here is CASSSLRGGSSGNTIYF. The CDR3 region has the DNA TGTGCCAGCAGCTCCCTGAGGGGGGGAAGCTCTGGAAACACCATATATTTT.

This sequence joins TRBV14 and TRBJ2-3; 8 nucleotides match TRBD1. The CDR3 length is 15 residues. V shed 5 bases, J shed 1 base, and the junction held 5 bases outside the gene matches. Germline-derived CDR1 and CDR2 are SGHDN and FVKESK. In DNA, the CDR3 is TGTGCCAGCAGCGGACAGGGATTACGCACAGATACGCAGTATTTT. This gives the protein CASSGQGLRTDTQYF.

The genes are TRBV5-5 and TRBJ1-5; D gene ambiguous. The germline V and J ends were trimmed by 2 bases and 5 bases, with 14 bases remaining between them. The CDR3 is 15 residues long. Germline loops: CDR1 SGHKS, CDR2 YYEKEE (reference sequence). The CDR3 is CASSFTLWADQPQHF. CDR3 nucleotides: TGTGCCAGCAGCTTCACTTTATGGGCCGATCAGCCCCAGCATTTT.

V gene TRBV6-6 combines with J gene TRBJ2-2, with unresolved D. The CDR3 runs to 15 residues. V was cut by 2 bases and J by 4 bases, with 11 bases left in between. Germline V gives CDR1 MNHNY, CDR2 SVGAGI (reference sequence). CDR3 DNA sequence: TGTGCCAGCAGTTACAAGGGTCGGACCACCGGGGAGCTGTTTTTT. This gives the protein CASSYKGRTTGELFF.

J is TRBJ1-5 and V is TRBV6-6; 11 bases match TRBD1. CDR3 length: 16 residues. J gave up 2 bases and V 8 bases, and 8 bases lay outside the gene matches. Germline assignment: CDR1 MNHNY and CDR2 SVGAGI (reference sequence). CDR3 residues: CASGGTGGGGNQPQHF. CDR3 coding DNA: TGTGCCAGCGGGGGGACAGGGGGAGGTGGCAATCAGCCCCAGCATTTT.

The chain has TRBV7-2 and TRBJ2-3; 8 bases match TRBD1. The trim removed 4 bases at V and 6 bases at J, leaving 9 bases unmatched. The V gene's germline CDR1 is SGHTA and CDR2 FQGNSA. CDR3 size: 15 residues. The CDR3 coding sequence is TGTGCCAGCAGCTCGTCAGGGGGCCCCCCTGATACGCAGTATTTT. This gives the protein CASSSSGGPPDTQYF.

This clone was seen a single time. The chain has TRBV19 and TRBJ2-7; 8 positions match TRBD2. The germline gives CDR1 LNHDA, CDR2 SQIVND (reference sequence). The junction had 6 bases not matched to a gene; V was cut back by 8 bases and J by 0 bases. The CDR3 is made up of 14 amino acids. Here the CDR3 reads CASSTLAGSYEQYF. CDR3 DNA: TGTGCCAGTTCTACCCTAGCGGGCTCCTACGAGCAGTACTTC. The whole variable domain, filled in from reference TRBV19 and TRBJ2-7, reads DGGITQSPKYLFRKEGQNVTLSCEQNLNHDAMYWYRQDPGQGLRLIYYSQIVNDFQKGDIAEGYSVSREKKESFPLTVTSAQKNPTAFYLCASSTLAGSYEQYFGPGTRLTVT.

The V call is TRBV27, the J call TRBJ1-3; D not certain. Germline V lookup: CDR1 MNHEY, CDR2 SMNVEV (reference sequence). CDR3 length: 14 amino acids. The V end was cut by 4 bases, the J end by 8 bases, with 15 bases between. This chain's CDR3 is CASSSNIGGHTIYF. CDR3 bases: TGTGCCAGCAGTTCGAACATCGGCGGGCACACCATATATTTT.

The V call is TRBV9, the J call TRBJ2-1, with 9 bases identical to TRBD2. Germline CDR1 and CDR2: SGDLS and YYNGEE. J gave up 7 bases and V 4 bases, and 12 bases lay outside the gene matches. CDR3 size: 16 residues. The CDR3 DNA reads TGTGCCAGCAGCCACCTTATAGCGGGAGCCTCGAATGAGCAGTTCTTC. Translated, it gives CASSHLIAGASNEQFF.

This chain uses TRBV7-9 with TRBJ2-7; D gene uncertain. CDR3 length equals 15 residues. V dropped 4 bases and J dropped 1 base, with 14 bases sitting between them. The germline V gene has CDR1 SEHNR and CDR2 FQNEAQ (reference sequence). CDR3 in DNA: TGTGCCAGCAGCTCCCTAAACCCCAGTTCCTACGAGCAGTACTTC. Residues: CASSSLNPSSYEQYF.

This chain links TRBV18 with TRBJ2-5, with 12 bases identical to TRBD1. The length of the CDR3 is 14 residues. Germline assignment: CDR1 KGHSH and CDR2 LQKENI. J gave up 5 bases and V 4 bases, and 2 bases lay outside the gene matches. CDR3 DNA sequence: TGTGCCAGCTCACGGGACAGGGGGCAGGAGACCCAGTACTTC. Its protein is CASSRDRGQETQYF.

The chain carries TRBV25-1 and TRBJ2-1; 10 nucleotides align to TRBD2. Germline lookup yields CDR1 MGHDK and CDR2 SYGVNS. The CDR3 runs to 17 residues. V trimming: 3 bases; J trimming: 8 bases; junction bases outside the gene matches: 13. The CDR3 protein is CASSDSPWSGRADEQFF. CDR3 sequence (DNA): TGTGCCAGCAGTGACTCTCCTTGGAGCGGGAGGGCAGATGAGCAGTTCTTC.